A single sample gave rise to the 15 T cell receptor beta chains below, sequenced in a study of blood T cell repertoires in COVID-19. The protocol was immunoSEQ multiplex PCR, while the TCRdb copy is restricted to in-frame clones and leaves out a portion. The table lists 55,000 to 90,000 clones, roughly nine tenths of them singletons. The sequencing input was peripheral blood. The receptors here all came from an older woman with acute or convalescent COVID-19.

The CDR3 region has the DNA TGCGCCAGCAGCGCTCCGAGGGGGAGCGATGAGCAGTTCTTC. This codes for CASSAPRGSDEQFF. The chain has TRBV5-1 and TRBJ2-1, with a weak D call TRBD1 (6 bases). The germline CDR1 and CDR2 sequences are SGHRS and YFSETQ. The CDR3 totals 14 residues. V lost 4 bases to trimming and J lost 8 bases, with 16 bases between them.

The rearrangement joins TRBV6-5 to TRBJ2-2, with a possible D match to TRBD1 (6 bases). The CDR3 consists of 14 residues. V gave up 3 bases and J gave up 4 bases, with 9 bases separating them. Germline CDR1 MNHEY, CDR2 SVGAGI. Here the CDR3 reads CASSYTGSTGELFF. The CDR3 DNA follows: TGTGCCAGCAGTTATACAGGGAGCACCGGGGAGCTGTTTTTT.

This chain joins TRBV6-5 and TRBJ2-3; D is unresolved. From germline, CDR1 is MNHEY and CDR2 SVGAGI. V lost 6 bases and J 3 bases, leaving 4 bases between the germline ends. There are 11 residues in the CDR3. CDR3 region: CASSPTDTQYF. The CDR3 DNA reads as TGTGCCAGCAGCCCGACAGATACGCAGTATTTT.

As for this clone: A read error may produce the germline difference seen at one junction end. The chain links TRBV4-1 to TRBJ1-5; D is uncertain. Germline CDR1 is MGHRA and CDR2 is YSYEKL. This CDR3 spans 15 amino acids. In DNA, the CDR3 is TGCGCCAGCAGCCAAGTGTGGCAGGAAAATCGGCCCCAGCATTTT. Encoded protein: CASSQVWQENRPQHF.

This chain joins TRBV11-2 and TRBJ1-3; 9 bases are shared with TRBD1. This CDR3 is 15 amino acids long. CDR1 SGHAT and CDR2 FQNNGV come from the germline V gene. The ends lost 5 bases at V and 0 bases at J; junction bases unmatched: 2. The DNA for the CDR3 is TGTGCCAGCAGCCGGACAGGGGTCTCTGGAAACACCATATATTTT. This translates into CASSRTGVSGNTIYF.

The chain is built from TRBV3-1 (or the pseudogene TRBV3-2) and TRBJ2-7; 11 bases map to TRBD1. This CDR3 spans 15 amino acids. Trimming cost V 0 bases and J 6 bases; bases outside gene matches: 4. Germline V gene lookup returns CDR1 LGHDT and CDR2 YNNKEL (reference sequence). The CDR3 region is CASSQDLGQGAEQYF. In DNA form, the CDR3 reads TGTGCCAGCAGCCAAGATTTAGGACAGGGGGCCGAGCAGTACTTC.

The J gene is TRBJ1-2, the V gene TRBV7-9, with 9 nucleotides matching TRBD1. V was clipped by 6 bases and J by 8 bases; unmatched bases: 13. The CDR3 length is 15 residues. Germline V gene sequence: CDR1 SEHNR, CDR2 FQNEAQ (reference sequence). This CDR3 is CASSRREQGAGGYTF. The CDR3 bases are TGTGCCAGCAGTCGTCGTGAACAGGGGGCAGGAGGCTACACCTTC.

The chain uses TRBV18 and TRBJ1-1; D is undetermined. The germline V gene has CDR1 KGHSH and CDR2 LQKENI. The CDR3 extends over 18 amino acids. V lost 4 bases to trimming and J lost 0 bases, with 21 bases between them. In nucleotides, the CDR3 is TGTGCCAGCTCACAACTTCAGCTTAAGGAGGCTATGAACACTGAAGCTTTCTTT. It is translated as CASSQLQLKEAMNTEAFF.

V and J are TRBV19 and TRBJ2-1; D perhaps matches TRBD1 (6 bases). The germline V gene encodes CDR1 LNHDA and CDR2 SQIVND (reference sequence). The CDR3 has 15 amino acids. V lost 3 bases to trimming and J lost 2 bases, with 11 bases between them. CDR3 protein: CASSIRQGPYNEQFF. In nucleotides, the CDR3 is TGTGCCAGTAGTATCAGGCAGGGGCCCTACAATGAGCAGTTCTTC.

The CDR3 protein is CASTSLGLGETQYF. The CDR3 DNA reads as TGTGCCAGCACCTCGTTAGGACTCGGGGAGACCCAGTACTTC. The chain recombines TRBV6-5 with TRBJ2-5; D is possibly TRBD2 (5 bases). The CDR3 is 14 amino acids. Germline lookup yields CDR1 MNHEY and CDR2 SVGAGI. Trimming took off 7 bases at V and 5 bases at J, with 17 bases between the two ends.

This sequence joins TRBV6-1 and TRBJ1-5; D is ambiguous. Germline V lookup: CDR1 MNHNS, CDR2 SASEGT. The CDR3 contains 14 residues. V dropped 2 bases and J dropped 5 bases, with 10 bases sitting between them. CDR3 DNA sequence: TGTGCCAGCAGTGAAACCGCAGGTCATCAGCCCCAGCATTTT. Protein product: CASSETAGHQPQHF.

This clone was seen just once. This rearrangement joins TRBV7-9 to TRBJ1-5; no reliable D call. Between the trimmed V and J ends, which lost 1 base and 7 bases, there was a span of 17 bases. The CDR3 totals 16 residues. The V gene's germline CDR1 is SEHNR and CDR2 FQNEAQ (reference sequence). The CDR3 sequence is CASSLVLSGSLQPQHF. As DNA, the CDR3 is TGTGCCAGCAGCTTAGTTCTCTCGGGGTCTTTGCAGCCCCAGCATTTT.

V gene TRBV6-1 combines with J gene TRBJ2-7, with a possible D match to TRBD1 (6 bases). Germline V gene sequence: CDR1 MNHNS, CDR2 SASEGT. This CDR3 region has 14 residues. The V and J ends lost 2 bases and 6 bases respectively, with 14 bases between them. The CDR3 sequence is CASSERTVLGEQYF. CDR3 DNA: TGTGCCAGCAGTGAAAGGACAGTCTTAGGCGAGCAGTACTTC.

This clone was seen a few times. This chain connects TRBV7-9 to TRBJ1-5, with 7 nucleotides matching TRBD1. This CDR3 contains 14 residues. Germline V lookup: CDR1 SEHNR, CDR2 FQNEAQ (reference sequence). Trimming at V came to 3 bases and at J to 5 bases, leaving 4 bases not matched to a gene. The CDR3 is CASSFTGEHQPQHF. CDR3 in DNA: TGTGCCAGCAGCTTCACAGGGGAGCATCAGCCCCAGCATTTT.

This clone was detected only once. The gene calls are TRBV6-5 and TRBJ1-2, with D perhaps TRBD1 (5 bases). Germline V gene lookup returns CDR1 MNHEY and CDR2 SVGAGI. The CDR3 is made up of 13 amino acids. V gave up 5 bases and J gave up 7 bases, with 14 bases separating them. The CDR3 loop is CASSPAGTTGYTF. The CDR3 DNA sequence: TGTGCCAGCAGTCCCGCTGGGACTACTGGCTACACCTTC.